This T cell receptor (beta chain) was found in a study of blood T cell repertoires in COVID-19. Clones were read by immunoSEQ multiplex PCR, and TCRdb kept only the in-frame ones, dropping some. The sample lists roughly 190,000 clones, 75% to 85% occurring once. Each recovered donor of Cohort 3 presented with two negative PCRs, clearance, or symptom resolution. CDR1 WSHSY and CDR2 SAAADI come from the germline V gene. Trimming cost V 2 bases and J 1 base; bases outside gene matches: 0. This CDR3 region has 15 residues. The sequence was obtained from a man aged 35 to 55 who had recovered from COVID-19. Input material: PBMCs or T cells enriched from blood (not recorded which). The rearrangement uses TRBV10-2 and TRBJ2-2, with 8 bases identical to TRBD2. CDR3 nucleotide sequence: TGCGCCAGCAGTGAGCTAGCGGGGAACACCGGGGAGCTGTTTTTT. Its protein product is CASSELAGNTGELFF.